Detailed here is one TCR beta chain. The antigen is unknown. The sample originates from a study of blood T cells in healthy people across ages. Study-wide results and caveats: A roughly linear age-dependent decrease characterized TCR beta diversity per million T cells.

The use of a sample-barcoded 5' primer and a J-beta primer mix characterized a second PCR of roughly 7 to 12 cycles. TCRdb re-derived calls from the 5' RACE reads in MiXCR, one entry per CDR3 protein. The sample has some 1.5 million distinct CDR3 sequences, approximately 39% seen once. The germline gives CDR1 GTSNPN, CDR2 SVGIG (reference sequence). V lost 5 bases and J lost 5, with 9 bases in between. The CDR3 spans 11 residues. This receptor was taken from a woman aged 18-29 years in good health. The gene calls are TRBV30 and TRBJ1-1; tentative D call: TRBD1 (6 bases). The specimen sequenced was blood. This CDR3 reads CAWGGRTEAFF. CDR3 coding DNA: TGTGCCTGGGGGGGGCGTACTGAAGCTTTCTTT.